The T cell receptor beta chain under discussion was sequenced for a study of T cells after yellow fever vaccination. The TCR cDNA carried a universal primer site and UMIs from 5'RACE template switching. Using its own MiXCR run on the 5' RACE reads, TCRdb lists one record per CDR3 protein. The sample consists of 250,000 or so distinct CDR3 sequences, about 7.1% of them appearing once. Germline lookup yields CDR1 SGHTA and CDR2 FQGNSA. The ends were cut back, 2 bases at V and 7 bases at J, with 11 bases in the middle. The CDR3 has 13 amino acids. Study conclusions and caveats: Researchers noted that a small share of clonotypes showed up in both CD4 and CD8 compartments. Post-booster samples contained most primary-vaccination clones (nearly 98% CD4, about 90% CD8).

In the case of this clonotype: Its antigen is unknown.

The sequence came from a man aged 30 to 45 who received the YFV17D yellow fever vaccine. The genes are TRBV7-2 and TRBJ1-2; TRBD1 is a possible D gene (6 bases). Source: CD4+ T cells sorted from PBMCs, taken 15 days after the yellow fever booster vaccination. For the CDR3, the DNA is TGTGCCAGCAGCTTACAGGGGATGGGTGGCTACACCTTC. Translated: CASSLQGMGGYTF.